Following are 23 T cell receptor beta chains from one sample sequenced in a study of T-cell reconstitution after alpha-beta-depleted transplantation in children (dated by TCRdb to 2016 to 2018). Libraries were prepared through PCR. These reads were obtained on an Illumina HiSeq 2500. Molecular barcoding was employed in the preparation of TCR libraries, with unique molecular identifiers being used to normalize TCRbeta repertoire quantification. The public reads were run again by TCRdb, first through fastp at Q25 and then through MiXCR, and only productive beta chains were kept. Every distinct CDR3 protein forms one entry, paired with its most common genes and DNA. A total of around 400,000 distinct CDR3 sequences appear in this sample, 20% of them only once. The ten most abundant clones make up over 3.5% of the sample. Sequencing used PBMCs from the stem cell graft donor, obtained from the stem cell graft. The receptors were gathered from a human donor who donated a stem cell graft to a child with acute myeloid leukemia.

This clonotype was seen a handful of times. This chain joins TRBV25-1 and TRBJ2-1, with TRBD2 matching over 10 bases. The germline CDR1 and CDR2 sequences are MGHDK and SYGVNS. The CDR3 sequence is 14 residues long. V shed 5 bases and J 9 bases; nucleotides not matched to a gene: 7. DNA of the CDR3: TGTGCCAGCAGTCCTAGCGGGAGTACGGGTGAGCAGTTCTTC. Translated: CASSPSGSTGEQFF.

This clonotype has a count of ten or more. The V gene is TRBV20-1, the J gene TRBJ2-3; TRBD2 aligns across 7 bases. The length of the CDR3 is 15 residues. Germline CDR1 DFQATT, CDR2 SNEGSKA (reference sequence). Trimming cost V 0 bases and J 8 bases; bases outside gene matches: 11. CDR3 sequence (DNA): TGCAGTGCTAGAGATCTTGCGGGAGACTTTGTTACGCAGTATTTT. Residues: CSARDLAGDFVTQYF.

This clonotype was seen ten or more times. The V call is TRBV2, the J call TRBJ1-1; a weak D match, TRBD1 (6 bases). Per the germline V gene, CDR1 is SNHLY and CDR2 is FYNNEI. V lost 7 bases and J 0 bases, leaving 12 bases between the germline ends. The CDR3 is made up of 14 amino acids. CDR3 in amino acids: CASTDRNMNTEAFF. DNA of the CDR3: TGTGCCAGCACGGACAGAAACATGAACACTGAAGCTTTCTTT.

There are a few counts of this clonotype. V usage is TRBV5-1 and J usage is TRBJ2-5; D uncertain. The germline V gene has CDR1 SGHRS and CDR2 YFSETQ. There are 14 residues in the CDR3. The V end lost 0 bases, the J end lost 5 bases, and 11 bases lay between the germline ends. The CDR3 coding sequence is TGCGCCAGCAGCTTGGCCCAGAGTGAGGAGACCCAGTACTTC. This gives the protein CASSLAQSEETQYF.

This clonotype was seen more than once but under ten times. The CDR3, as DNA: TGTGCCAGCAGACGGGGCGCACAAGAGACCCAGTACTTC. This sequence encodes CASRRGAQETQYF. This chain joins TRBV12-3 or TRBV12-4 and TRBJ2-5; D tentatively reads TRBD1 or TRBD2 (5 bases each). This CDR3 has 13 amino acids. The ends were cut back, 6 bases at V and 2 bases at J, with 10 bases in the middle.

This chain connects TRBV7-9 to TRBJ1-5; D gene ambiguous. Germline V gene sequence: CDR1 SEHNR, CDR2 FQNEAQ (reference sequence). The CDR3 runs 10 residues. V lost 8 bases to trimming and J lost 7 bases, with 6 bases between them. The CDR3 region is CASAPQPQHF. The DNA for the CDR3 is TGTGCCAGCGCTCCCCAGCCCCAGCATTTT.

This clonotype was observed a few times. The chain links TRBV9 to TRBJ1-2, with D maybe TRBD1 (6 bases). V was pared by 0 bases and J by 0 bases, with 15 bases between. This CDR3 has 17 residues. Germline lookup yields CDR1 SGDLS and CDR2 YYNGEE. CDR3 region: CASSVGAGVLANYGYTF. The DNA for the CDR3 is TGTGCCAGCAGCGTAGGGGCAGGGGTCCTAGCTAACTATGGCTACACCTTC.

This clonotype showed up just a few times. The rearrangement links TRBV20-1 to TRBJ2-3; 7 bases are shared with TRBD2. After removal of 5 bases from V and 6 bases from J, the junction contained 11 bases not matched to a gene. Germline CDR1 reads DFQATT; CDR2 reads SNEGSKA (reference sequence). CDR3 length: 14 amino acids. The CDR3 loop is CSAPGLAAPDTQYF. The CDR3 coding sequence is TGCAGTGCTCCGGGGCTAGCGGCCCCGGATACGCAGTATTTT.

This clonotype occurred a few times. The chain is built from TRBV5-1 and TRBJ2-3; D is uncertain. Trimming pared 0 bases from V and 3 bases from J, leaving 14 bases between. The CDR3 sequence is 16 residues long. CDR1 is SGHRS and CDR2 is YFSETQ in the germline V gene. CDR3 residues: CASSLAMQSATDTQYF. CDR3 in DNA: TGCGCCAGCAGCTTGGCCATGCAGAGCGCTACAGATACGCAGTATTTT.

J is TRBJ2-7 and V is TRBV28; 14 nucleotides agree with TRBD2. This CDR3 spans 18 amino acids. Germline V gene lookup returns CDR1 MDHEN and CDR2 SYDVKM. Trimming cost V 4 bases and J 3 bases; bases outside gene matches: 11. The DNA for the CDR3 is TGTGCCAGCAGTTCCGCGGGACTAGCGGGAGTGAAGGTCTACGAGCAGTACTTC. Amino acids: CASSSAGLAGVKVYEQYF.

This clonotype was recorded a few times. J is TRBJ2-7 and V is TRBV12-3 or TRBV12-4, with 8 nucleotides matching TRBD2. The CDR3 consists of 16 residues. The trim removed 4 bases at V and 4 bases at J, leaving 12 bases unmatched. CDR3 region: CASSYGLAGPSYEQYF. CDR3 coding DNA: TGTGCCAGCAGTTACGGGCTAGCGGGCCCCTCGTACGAGCAGTACTTC.

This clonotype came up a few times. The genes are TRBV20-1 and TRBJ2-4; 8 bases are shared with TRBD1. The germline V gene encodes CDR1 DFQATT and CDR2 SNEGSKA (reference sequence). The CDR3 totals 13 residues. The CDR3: CTLDAGQGNIQYF. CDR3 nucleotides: TGCACCCTGGACGCAGGACAGGGAAACATTCAGTACTTC.

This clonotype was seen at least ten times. CDR3 region: CSASRSATNEKLFF. The CDR3 coding sequence is TGCAGTGCCAGTCGCTCCGCAACTAATGAAAAACTGTTTTTT. J is TRBJ1-4 and V is TRBV20-1; D unclear. Trimming shortened V by 6 bases and J by 0 bases, and 11 bases separated the two germline ends. The length of the CDR3 is 14 residues. Germline CDR1 is DFQATT and CDR2 is SNEGSKA (reference sequence).

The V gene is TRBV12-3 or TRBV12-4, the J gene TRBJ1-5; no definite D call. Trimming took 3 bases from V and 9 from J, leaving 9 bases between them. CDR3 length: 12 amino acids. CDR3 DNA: TGTGCCAGCAGTTTCAGTTTCCCGCCCCAGCATTTT. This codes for CASSFSFPPQHF.

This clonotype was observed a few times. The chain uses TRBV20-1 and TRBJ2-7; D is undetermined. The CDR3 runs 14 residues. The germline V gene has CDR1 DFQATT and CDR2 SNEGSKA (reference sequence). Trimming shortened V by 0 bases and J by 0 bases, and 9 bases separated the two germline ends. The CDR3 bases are TGCAGTGCTAGAGATACATGGAACTCCTACGAGCAGTACTTC. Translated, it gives CSARDTWNSYEQYF.

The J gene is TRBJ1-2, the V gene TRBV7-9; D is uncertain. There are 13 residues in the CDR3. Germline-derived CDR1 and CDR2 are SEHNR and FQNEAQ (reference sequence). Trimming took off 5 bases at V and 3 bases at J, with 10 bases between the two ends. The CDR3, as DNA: TGTGCCAGCAGCCAGGACGTAGACTATGGCTACACCTTC. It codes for CASSQDVDYGYTF.

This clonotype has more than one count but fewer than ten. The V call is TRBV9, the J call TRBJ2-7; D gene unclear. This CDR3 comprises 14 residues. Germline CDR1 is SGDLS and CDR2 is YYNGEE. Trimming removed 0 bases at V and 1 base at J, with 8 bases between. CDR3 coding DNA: TGTGCCAGCAGCGTAGGAACAGTATCCTACGAGCAGTACTTC. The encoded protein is CASSVGTVSYEQYF.

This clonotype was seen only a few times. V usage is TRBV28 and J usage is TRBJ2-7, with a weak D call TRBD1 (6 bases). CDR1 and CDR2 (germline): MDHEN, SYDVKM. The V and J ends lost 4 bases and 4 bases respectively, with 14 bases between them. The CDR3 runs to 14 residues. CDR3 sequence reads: CASSSRTDLYEQYF. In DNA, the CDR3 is TGTGCCAGCAGTTCCCGGACAGATCTGTACGAGCAGTACTTC.

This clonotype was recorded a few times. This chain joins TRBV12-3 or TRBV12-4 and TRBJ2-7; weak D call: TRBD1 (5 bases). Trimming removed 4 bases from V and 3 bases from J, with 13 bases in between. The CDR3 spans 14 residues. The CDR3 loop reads CASSYAPGHYEQYF. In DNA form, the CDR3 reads TGTGCCAGCAGTTATGCCCCAGGGCACTACGAGCAGTACTTC.

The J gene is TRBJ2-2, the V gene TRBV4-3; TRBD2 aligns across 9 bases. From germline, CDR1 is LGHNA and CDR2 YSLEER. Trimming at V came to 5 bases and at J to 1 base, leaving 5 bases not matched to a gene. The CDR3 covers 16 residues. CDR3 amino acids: CASSKLAGENTGELFF. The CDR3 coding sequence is TGCGCCAGCAGCAAACTAGCGGGCGAGAACACCGGGGAGCTGTTTTTT.

This CDR3 is CASSQGAGAGHEQFF. CDR3 coding DNA: TGTGCCAGCAGCCAAGGGGCAGGGGCGGGACATGAGCAGTTCTTC. The chain uses TRBV14 and TRBJ2-1, with D perhaps TRBD1 or TRBD2 (6 bases each). CDR1 SGHDN and CDR2 FVKESK come from the germline V gene. The V end was cut by 1 base, the J end by 8 bases, with 15 bases between. This CDR3 has 15 residues.

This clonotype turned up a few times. DNA for the CDR3: TGTGCCAGCAGCTTCTCCACCGGGACTAGCGGGATCCTGTCAAGAAACATTCAGTACTTC. Translated: CASSFSTGTSGILSRNIQYF. This chain connects TRBV7-6 to TRBJ2-4, with TRBD2 identical over 13 bases. V lost 3 bases, J lost 6 bases, and 17 bases stayed unmatched. Per the germline V gene, CDR1 is SGHVS and CDR2 is FNYEAQ. This CDR3 region has 20 residues.

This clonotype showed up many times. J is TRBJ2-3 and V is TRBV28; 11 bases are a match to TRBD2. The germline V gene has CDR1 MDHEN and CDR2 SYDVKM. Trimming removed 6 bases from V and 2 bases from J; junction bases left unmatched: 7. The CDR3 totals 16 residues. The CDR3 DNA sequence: TGTGCCAGCAGCCCCCGTAGCGGGAGGGCCACAGATACGCAGTATTTT. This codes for CASSPRSGRATDTQYF.